Listed below are T cell receptor beta chains from one sample, sequenced in a study of monozygotic twins with inflammatory bowel disease. No DNA is given; TCRdb re-called the 5' RACE reads and lists each CDR3 protein once. The sample shows about 380,000 distinct CDR3 sequences, and 2.5% to 3% sits with its ten largest clones. Sample: blood. These receptors were taken from a human donor with ulcerative colitis or Crohn's disease, or a healthy co-twin of an affected twin (not recorded which). Both conserved end residues are part of each CDR3.

j_call: TRBJ2-7
v_call: TRBV7-2
cdr3_aa: CASSLAERYYEQYF

j_call: TRBJ2-7
v_call: TRBV7-2
cdr3_aa: CASSLVPQGLGGEQYF

j_call: TRBJ1-5
v_call: TRBV7-2
cdr3_aa: CASSPSGGVIANQPQHF

j_call: TRBJ1-3
v_call: TRBV18
cdr3_aa: CASSQGDSGNTIYF

j_call: TRBJ2-1
v_call: TRBV5-5
cdr3_aa: CASSFGRQYNEQFF

j_call: TRBJ2-2
v_call: TRBV6-2/TRBV6-3
cdr3_aa: CASNPLAGAFTGELFF

j_call: TRBJ2-5
v_call: TRBV12-3/TRBV12-4
cdr3_aa: CASSTSGVQETQYF

j_call: TRBJ2-2
v_call: TRBV5-6
cdr3_aa: CASSPYDRGVSGELFF

j_call: TRBJ2-7
v_call: TRBV24-1
cdr3_aa: CATSDIQGGTYEQYF

j_call: TRBJ2-7
v_call: TRBV7-8
cdr3_aa: CASSLAVYEQYF

j_call: TRBJ2-5
v_call: TRBV9
cdr3_aa: CASSVASWGETQYF

j_call: TRBJ2-6
v_call: TRBV5-1
cdr3_aa: CASSPRNGANVLTF

j_call: TRBJ2-7
v_call: TRBV7-2
cdr3_aa: CASSFDRGPPYEQYF

j_call: TRBJ2-7
v_call: TRBV9
cdr3_aa: CASSVGQGRYEQYF

j_call: TRBJ1-6
v_call: TRBV7-2
cdr3_aa: CASRGTGDNSPLHF

j_call: TRBJ1-2
v_call: TRBV12-3/TRBV12-4
cdr3_aa: CASRSGTGEVGYTF

j_call: TRBJ1-1
v_call: TRBV15
cdr3_aa: CATSRGSGQGATEAFF

j_call: TRBJ2-2
v_call: TRBV4-3
cdr3_aa: CASSQRLAGTGELFF

j_call: TRBJ2-7
v_call: TRBV4-3
cdr3_aa: CASSQDPPLQGAVGEQYF

j_call: TRBJ2-1
v_call: TRBV25-1
cdr3_aa: CASSYRDLYNEQFF

j_call: TRBJ2-6
v_call: TRBV29-1
cdr3_aa: CSVGFSSGANVLTF

j_call: TRBJ1-5
v_call: TRBV18
cdr3_aa: CASSRLGQAISDQPQHF

j_call: TRBJ1-2
v_call: TRBV24-1
cdr3_aa: CATSETGGDYGYTF

j_call: TRBJ1-4
v_call: TRBV6-2/TRBV6-3
cdr3_aa: CASRPGPGTEKLFF

j_call: TRBJ1-3
v_call: TRBV12-3/TRBV12-4
cdr3_aa: CASSTRQGSGNTIYF

j_call: TRBJ1-1
v_call: TRBV7-2
cdr3_aa: CASSLGGGYGTEAFF

j_call: TRBJ1-5
v_call: TRBV6-1
cdr3_aa: CASSPRGEGNQPQHF

j_call: TRBJ2-7
v_call: TRBV5-4
cdr3_aa: CASSLTQDLEQYF

j_call: TRBJ1-4
v_call: TRBV18
cdr3_aa: CASSPRAQGKKLFF

j_call: TRBJ2-7
v_call: TRBV6-1
cdr3_aa: CASSPYWGAQEEWEQYF

j_call: TRBJ2-3
v_call: TRBV7-2
cdr3_aa: CASSLNRAVTDTQYF

j_call: TRBJ1-1
v_call: TRBV5-8
cdr3_aa: CASSLEYQQGWATEAFF